This TCR beta chain came from a study of T-cell memory formation after mild COVID-19. Study observations and caveats: Some SARS-CoV-2-responding clones were already detected in memory before infection. Clones that shrank (day 15 to 85) were balanced CD4/CD8, whereas later expanders leaned CD4+.

5'RACE, which relied on constant-segment primers, yielded TCR alpha and TCR beta cDNA libraries carrying sample barcodes and UMIs. MiXCR, applied by TCRdb to the 5' RACE reads, yields one record per CDR3 protein. The table lists around 310,000 distinct CDR3 sequences, under 25% of them singletons. V was pared by 3 bases and J by 3 bases, with 6 bases between. The germline V gene encodes CDR1 SEHNR and CDR2 FQNEAQ (reference sequence). This CDR3 is built from 13 residues. With regard to this clonotype: Its specificity is unknown.

Sequences were obtained from PBMCs or a T cell subset sorted from them (not recorded which). The V call is TRBV7-9, the J call TRBJ1-3; D gene uncertain. This TCR came from a man aged 18 to 29 who had mild COVID-19 (a few samples of this study predate the infection). Cell type and time point are not known. The CDR3 nucleotides read TGTGCCAGCAGCTTGCGAGATGGAAACACCATATATTTT. Its protein is CASSLRDGNTIYF.